This TCR beta chain was obtained from a study of cytomegalovirus exposure and HLA in healthy donors. The PCR had 60 Vbeta and 13 Jbeta primers. Sequencing was performed with immunoSEQ multiplex PCR; in TCRdb, only in-frame clones are kept and a portion is missing. The repertoire has around 190,000 clones, more than 85% of them found once; the top ten carry 1.5% to 2%. Sequencing used PBMCs. The TCR sequence derives from a woman aged 18-35 years in good health and CMV-seronegative.

CDR3 in amino acids: CASSLGQNYGYTF. DNA for the CDR3: TGTGCCAGCAGCTTAGGTCAGAACTATGGCTACACCTTC. The rearrangement uses TRBV7-2 and TRBJ1-2; unclear D gene. The germline V gene has CDR1 SGHTA and CDR2 FQGNSA. CDR3 size: 13 residues. The V end lost 1 base, the J end lost 2 bases, and 5 bases lay between the germline ends.